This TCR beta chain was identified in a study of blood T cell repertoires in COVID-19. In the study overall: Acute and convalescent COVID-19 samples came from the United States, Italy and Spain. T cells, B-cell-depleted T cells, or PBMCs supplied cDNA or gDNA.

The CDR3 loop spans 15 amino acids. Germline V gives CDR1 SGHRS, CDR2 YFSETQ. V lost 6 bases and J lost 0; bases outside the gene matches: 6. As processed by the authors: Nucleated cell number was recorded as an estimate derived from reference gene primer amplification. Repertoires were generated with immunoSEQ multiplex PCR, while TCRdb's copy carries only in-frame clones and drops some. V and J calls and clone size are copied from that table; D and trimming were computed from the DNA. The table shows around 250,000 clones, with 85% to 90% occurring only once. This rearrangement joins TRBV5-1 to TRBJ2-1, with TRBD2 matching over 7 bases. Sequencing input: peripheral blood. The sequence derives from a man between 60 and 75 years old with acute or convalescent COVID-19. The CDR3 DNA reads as TGCGCCAGCACACTAGCGTCGCCCTCCTACAATGAGCAGTTCTTC. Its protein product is CASTLASPSYNEQFF.